A single sample is the source of the 21 T cell receptor beta chains below, sequenced in a study of Ad26.COV2.S vaccination and SARS-CoV-2 variants. As for treatment: 15 to 20 received Ad26.COV2.S at low or high dose, single or two shots; about 5 received placebo; per-sample allocation not given. Each sample was drawn 63 days after the first injection (of vaccine or placebo). Generated by immunoSEQ multiplex PCR, the TCRdb table keeps only in-frame clones and is missing some. There are about 350,000 clones in the sample; 85% occur only once, and 2.5% to 3.5% lies in the top ten. The material sequenced was peripheral blood, taken in a trial of Ad26.COV2.S vaccine versus placebo. Receptors were obtained from a person between 18 and 65 years old who received the Ad26.COV2.S COVID-19 vaccine or a placebo.

V usage is TRBV9 and J usage is TRBJ1-4; D gene uncertain. Trimming shortened V by 0 bases and J by 3 bases, and 15 bases separated the two germline ends. This CDR3 spans 17 amino acids. Germline-derived CDR1 and CDR2 are SGDLS and YYNGEE. Here the CDR3 reads CASSVEGSRRANEKLFF. In DNA, the CDR3 is TGTGCCAGCAGCGTAGAGGGCAGTCGGAGGGCTAATGAAAAACTGTTTTTT.

The J gene is TRBJ1-1, the V gene TRBV7-9, with TRBD1 matching over 10 bases. With 6 bases clipped from V and 7 bases from J, the junction kept 5 bases outside the gene matches. Germline CDR1 and CDR2: SEHNR and FQNEAQ (reference sequence). This CDR3 region has 13 residues. The CDR3 DNA follows: TGTGCCAGCAGGACCGACAGGGGGCATGAAGCTTTCTTT. Translating it yields CASRTDRGHEAFF.

This clone has just one count. The J gene is TRBJ2-3, the V gene TRBV19; 11 bases map to TRBD2. This CDR3 is built from 15 residues. Trimming took 7 bases from V and 5 from J; bases not matched to a gene: 8. Per the germline V gene, CDR1 is LNHDA and CDR2 is SQIVND (reference sequence). CDR3 bases: TGTGCCAGTACCCGACTAGCGGGGTTGGGAGATACGCAGTATTTT. The encoded protein is CASTRLAGLGDTQYF. Using reference TRBV19 and TRBJ2-3 for the parts outside the CDR3, the full variable domain is DGGITQSPKYLFRKEGQNVTLSCEQNLNHDAMYWYRQDPGQGLRLIYYSQIVNDFQKGDIAEGYSVSREKKESFPLTVTSAQKNPTAFYLCASTRLAGLGDTQYFGPGTRLTVL.

This clone was detected many times. The CDR3 reads CASSTGTSGRYNEQFF. DNA for the CDR3: TGTGCCAGCAGCACGGGGACTAGCGGGAGGTACAATGAGCAGTTCTTC. The J gene is TRBJ2-1, the V gene TRBV5-4; 15 nucleotides line up with TRBD2. Germline V CDR1 and CDR2: SGHNT, YYREEE (reference sequence). The length of the CDR3 is 16 residues. Trimming at V came to 4 bases and at J to 4 bases, leaving 3 bases not matched to a gene.

As to this clone: The same CDR3 also results from other DNA sequences found in this sample. This rearrangement joins TRBV9 to TRBJ1-2, with 8 bases identical to TRBD1. Germline trimming cut 4 bases from V and 4 bases from J; bases unmatched to any gene: 6. Germline V lookup: CDR1 SGDLS, CDR2 YYNGEE. The CDR3 runs to 14 residues. The CDR3 DNA sequence: TGTGCCAGCAGCCCACGACAGGGGAGCTATGGCTACACCTTC. Translation gives CASSPRQGSYGYTF.

The sample holds one count of this clone. The rearrangement joins TRBV6-9 to TRBJ2-7; 8 bases are shared with TRBD1. Germline V CDR1 and CDR2: MNHGY, SVAAGI. Unmatched junction bases numbered 5, after V lost 2 bases and J lost 2 bases. The CDR3 has 15 residues. The CDR3 region has the DNA TGTGCCAGCAGTTATGAGACAGGGGTCCCCTACGAGCAGTACTTC. Residues: CASSYETGVPYEQYF.

The V call is TRBV29-1, the J call TRBJ1-1; 8 bases are a match to TRBD1. This CDR3 has 13 amino acids. Germline V gene lookup returns CDR1 SQVTM and CDR2 ANQGSEA. The V segment lost 3 bases and the J segment 6 bases; nucleotides outside the gene matches: 6. In nucleotides, the CDR3 is TGCAGCGTTGATAAACAGGGGGGATCTGAAGCTTTCTTT. Its translation is CSVDKQGGSEAFF. The entire variable domain, with the rest obtained from reference TRBV29-1 and TRBJ1-1, is as follows: SAVISQKPSRDICQRGTSLTIQCQVDSQVTMMFWYRQQPGQSLTLIATANQGSEATYESGFVIDKFPISRPNLTFSTLTVSNMSPEDSSIYLCSVDKQGGSEAFFGQGTRLTVV.

The chain has TRBV2 and TRBJ1-2; D may be TRBD1 (5 bases). This CDR3 spans 13 amino acids. Trimming pared 10 bases from V and 0 bases from J, leaving 12 bases between. CDR1 and CDR2 from the germline V gene are SNHLY and FYNNEI. The CDR3 loop is CAIGTAANYGYTF. The CDR3, as DNA: TGTGCCATCGGGACCGCCGCTAACTATGGCTACACCTTC.

V and J are TRBV5-1 and TRBJ1-5; 9 nucleotides line up with TRBD1. J lost 5 bases, V lost 2 bases, and 14 bases had no gene match. The germline CDR1 and CDR2 sequences are SGHRS and YFSETQ. CDR3 length: 18 amino acids. The CDR3 sequence is CASSFPQGAGVLDQPQHF. The CDR3 bases are TGCGCCAGCAGCTTCCCACAGGGGGCAGGGGTCTTAGATCAGCCCCAGCATTTT.

The J gene is TRBJ1-3, the V gene TRBV21-1. TRBV21-1 is annotated as a pseudogene. CDR3 length: 16 amino acids. CDR3 DNA sequence: TGTGCCAGCAGCCAACGGGAAACTAGCAATGGAAACACCATATATTTT. Protein product: CASSQRETSNGNTIYF.

The rearrangement joins TRBV19 to TRBJ2-1; 12 positions agree with TRBD2. This CDR3 is 17 amino acids long. Germline CDR1 and CDR2: LNHDA and SQIVND (reference sequence). The trim removed 9 bases at V and 6 bases at J, leaving 15 bases unmatched. Written as DNA, the CDR3 is TGTGCCAGCCGAGAGACTAGCGGGAGACGAGTCGGCAATGAGCAGTTCTTC. It translates to CASRETSGRRVGNEQFF.

The rearrangement uses TRBV6-1 and TRBJ1-1, with D unresolved. From germline, CDR1 is MNHNS and CDR2 SASEGT. The CDR3 is made up of 13 amino acids. V shed 3 bases and J shed 8 bases, with 13 bases lying between them. The CDR3 sequence is CASSDGGRQEAFF. CDR3 nucleotide sequence: TGTGCCAGCAGTGACGGCGGCCGTCAAGAAGCTTTCTTT.

The chain uses TRBV10-3 and TRBJ2-7; 7 bases are shared with TRBD1. V shed 0 bases, J shed 2 bases, and the junction held 10 bases outside the gene matches. The length of the CDR3 is 17 residues. Germline loops: CDR1 ENHRY, CDR2 SYGVKD. CDR3 protein: CAISESLTGTRAYEQYF. Here the CDR3 DNA reads TGTGCCATCAGTGAGTCCCTGACAGGGACGAGGGCCTACGAGCAGTACTTC.

The chain combines TRBV5-6 with TRBJ1-1; no clear D. V lost 6 bases and J 5 bases, leaving 14 bases between the germline ends. This CDR3 region has 13 residues. Germline V gene sequence: CDR1 SGHDT, CDR2 YYEEEE. The CDR3 region is CASTLRGSTEAFF. The CDR3 nucleotides are TGTGCCAGCACCCTCAGAGGCTCGACTGAAGCTTTCTTT.

The chain carries TRBV5-6 and TRBJ1-5, with unresolved D. Trimming cost V 0 bases and J 3 bases, with 7 bases left between them. The length of the CDR3 is 14 residues. Germline V gives CDR1 SGHDT, CDR2 YYEEEE. The chain's CDR3 is CASSLGRFNQPQHF. The CDR3, as DNA: TGTGCCAGCAGCTTGGGACGATTCAATCAGCCCCAGCATTTT.

The chain employs TRBV12-3 or TRBV12-4 and TRBJ1-2; 7 bases agree with TRBD1. The CDR3 totals 12 residues. The V segment lost 6 bases and the J segment 8 bases; nucleotides outside the gene matches: 6. The DNA for the CDR3 is TGTGCCAGCAGGATCAGGGGGAACGGCTACACCTTC. Amino acid sequence: CASRIRGNGYTF.

This chain connects TRBV9 to TRBJ2-2; TRBD2 matches at 13 bases. Losses at the gene ends were 3 bases for V and 0 bases for J; bases not matched to a gene: 5. This CDR3 is built from 18 residues. Germline CDR1 and CDR2: SGDLS and YYNGEE. The DNA for the CDR3 is TGTGCCAGCAGCGCGAGGGGGACTAGCGGGGCGAACACCGGGGAGCTGTTTTTT. Protein sequence: CASSARGTSGANTGELFF.

The chain recombines TRBV10-3 with TRBJ2-1; tentative D call: TRBD2 (5 bases). The CDR3 spans 15 residues. Germline lookup yields CDR1 ENHRY and CDR2 SYGVKD. The ends were cut back, 10 bases at V and 0 bases at J, with 16 bases in the middle. The CDR3: CATEADSSSYNEQFF. The CDR3 DNA follows: TGTGCCACCGAGGCGGACTCCAGCTCCTACAATGAGCAGTTCTTC.

The V call is TRBV6-5, the J call TRBJ1-1; 11 bases agree with TRBD1. CDR3 length: 14 residues. The V gene end was trimmed by 6 bases and the J gene end by 4 bases; junction bases not matched to a gene: 4. Germline assignment: CDR1 MNHEY and CDR2 SVGAGI. CDR3 sequence: CASRVDRGLTEAFF. CDR3 bases: TGTGCCAGCAGGGTGGACAGGGGGCTCACTGAAGCTTTCTTT.

This clone was seen a single time. The J gene is TRBJ1-2, the V gene TRBV10-1; 8 bases match TRBD1. V lost 3 bases, J lost 5 bases, and 11 bases stayed unmatched. CDR3 size: 16 residues. In germline, CDR1 is WNHNN, CDR2 SYGVQD (reference sequence). CDR3 bases: TGCGCCAGCAGTGACCTCGACAGGGGTGAACTATATGGCTACACCTTC. This gives the protein CASSDLDRGELYGYTF.

In DNA form, the CDR3 reads TGTGCCAGCAGCTCAGGGTCCTCCGTCAGTCGGCAGTACTTC. Its protein product is CASSSGSSVSRQYF. The chain combines TRBV7-8 with TRBJ2-7; D perhaps matches TRBD1 (5 bases). The germline gives CDR1 SGHVS, CDR2 FQNEAQ. Trimming cost V 4 bases and J 9 bases, with 19 bases left between them. The CDR3 has 14 amino acids.